A selection of T cell receptor beta chains follows, all from one sample in a study of blood T cell repertoires in COVID-19. Here immunoSEQ multiplex PCR was the method, and the copy in TCRdb shows in-frame clones only, minus some. The sample lists hundreds of thousands of clones, around 88% occurring once. Sequencing was carried out using peripheral blood. The receptor set was obtained from a woman in her forties or fifties with COVID-19, enrolled during active disease. CDR3s include the opening cysteine and the closing phenylalanine or tryptophan. D genes are given only for firm matches. The size of a clone is reported for some rows only, either as once, few or many, or as a class for expanded clones.

>TRBJ1-5|TRBV5-5|few|NA
CASSLVAAGGGQPQHF
TGTGCCAGCAGCTTGGTTGCGGCGGGGGGCGGGCAGCCCCAGCATTTT
>TRBJ2-7|TRBV12-5|NA|TRBD1
CASGSARQGFGYEQYF
TGTGCTAGTGGTTCCGCCCGACAGGGATTCGGGTACGAGCAGTACTTC
>TRBJ1-2|TRBV6-5|NA|NA
CASRGQYYGYTF
TGTGCCAGCAGGGGGCAGTACTATGGCTACACCTTC
>TRBJ2-1|TRBV11-3|NA|TRBD2
CASSSSGGGNEQFF
TGTGCCAGCAGCTCTAGCGGGGGGGGCAATGAGCAGTTCTTC
>TRBJ1-6|TRBV7-9|few|NA
CASSSVRRNSPLHF
TGTGCCAGCAGCTCGGTTCGGAGGAATTCACCCCTCCACTTT
>TRBJ1-6|TRBV7-6|NA|NA
CASSSGDLNSPLHF
TGTGCCAGCAGTTCAGGGGATTTGAATTCACCCCTCCACTTT
>TRBJ2-3|TRBV5-1|NA|TRBD2
CASSGLTSGSTDTQYF
TGCGCCAGCAGCGGCCTGACTAGCGGGAGCACAGATACGCAGTATTTT
>TRBJ1-5|TRBV4-1|NA|NA
CASSQAGYSNQPQHF
TGCGCCAGCAGCCAAGCGGGATATAGCAATCAGCCCCAGCATTTT
>TRBJ1-1|TRBV7-8|few|NA
CASIGPGAEAFF
TGTGCCAGCATAGGGCCCGGGGCTGAAGCTTTCTTT
>TRBJ2-7|TRBV11-3|NA|TRBD1
CASSRQTGGSYEQYF
TGTGCCAGCAGCCGACAGACAGGGGGCTCCTACGAGCAGTACTTC
>TRBJ1-1|TRBV7-8|NA|NA
CASSLVRNTEAFF
TGTGCCAGCAGCTTAGTGAGGAACACTGAAGCTTTCTTT
>TRBJ1-6|TRBV7-6|once|NA
CASSRRGYNSPLHF
TGTGCCAGCAGCCGTCGAGGGTATAATTCACCCCTCCACTTT
>TRBJ2-7|TRBV12-3/TRBV12-4|NA|TRBD1
CASSQDRDFEQYF
TGTGCCAGCAGTCAAGACAGGGATTTCGAGCAGTACTTC
>TRBJ2-7|TRBV3-1/TRBV3-2|NA|TRBD2
CASSQGAGTSYEQYF
TGTGCCAGCAGCCAAGGAGCGGGGACCTCCTACGAGCAGTACTTC
>TRBJ2-3|TRBV5-1|NA|TRBD2
CASSPAASGPSSTDTQYF
TGCGCCAGCAGCCCGGCCGCTAGCGGCCCTTCTAGCACAGATACGCAGTATTTT
>TRBJ2-3|TRBV5-8|NA|TRBD1
CAFYRDRVASSTDTQYF
TGTGCCTTCTACCGGGACAGGGTCGCCTCTAGCACAGATACGCAGTATTTT
>TRBJ2-7|TRBV24-1|NA|NA
CATSDLEGGEQYF
TGTGCCACCAGTGATTTGGAAGGCGGCGAGCAGTACTTC
>TRBJ2-7|TRBV4-1|NA|NA
CASSPSRTTYEQYF
TGCGCCAGCAGCCCGTCGAGGACAACCTACGAGCAGTACTTC
>TRBJ1-2|TRBV11-2|once|NA
CASSSRGSNYGYTF
TGTGCCAGCAGCTCAAGGGGCTCTAACTATGGCTACACCTTC
>TRBJ1-5|TRBV6-1|NA|NA
CASSESGNSNQPQHF
TGTGCCAGCAGTGAATCAGGAAATAGCAATCAGCCCCAGCATTTT
>TRBJ2-1|TRBV7-2|NA|NA
CASSFSSPGGDNEQFF
TGTGCCAGCAGCTTTTCATCCCCGGGCGGGGACAATGAGCAGTTCTTC
>TRBJ2-7|TRBV14|NA|NA
CASSQVKYEQYF
TGTGCCAGCAGCCAAGTTAAATACGAGCAGTACTTC
>TRBJ1-1|TRBV7-9|NA|NA
CASSVGGGTEAFF
TGTGCCAGCAGCGTAGGAGGCGGCACTGAAGCTTTCTTT
>TRBJ2-5|TRBV5-1|NA|TRBD2
CASSWLAGEPAQETQYF
TGCGCCAGCAGCTGGTTAGCGGGGGAGCCGGCACAAGAGACCCAGTACTTC
>TRBJ1-1|TRBV10-3|NA|TRBD1
CATLGTGVNTEAFF
TGTGCCACTCTAGGGACAGGGGTGAACACTGAAGCTTTCTTT
>TRBJ2-7|TRBV15|NA|TRBD2
CATSRDTAGGPTSYEQYF
TGTGCCACCAGCAGAGATACAGCGGGGGGTCCCACATCCTACGAGCAGTACTTC
>TRBJ2-2|TRBV5-1|NA|NA
CASSFLQGTGELFF
TGCGCCAGCAGCTTTCTACAGGGAACCGGGGAGCTGTTTTTT
>TRBJ1-5|TRBV2|NA|NA
CASDEQGGNQPQHF
TGTGCCAGCGATGAGCAGGGAGGAAATCAGCCCCAGCATTTT
>TRBJ1-2|TRBV28|NA|TRBD1
CASSGGQLTYGYTF
TGTGCCAGTTCAGGGGGACAGCTAACCTATGGCTACACCTTC
>TRBJ2-1|TRBV11-2|NA|TRBD2
CASSLTSGGARDEQFF
TGTGCCAGCAGTTTAACTAGCGGGGGGGCTCGGGATGAGCAGTTCTTC
>TRBJ1-4|TRBV4-1|NA|NA
CASSPQGVQKLFF
TGCGCCAGCAGCCCGCAGGGTGTCCAGAAACTGTTTTTT
>TRBJ1-1|TRBV5-3|NA|TRBD1
CARSSTTGGTEAFF
TGTGCCAGAAGCTCTACCACAGGGGGCACTGAAGCTTTCTTT
>TRBJ1-3|TRBV7-9|few|TRBD1
CASSLATGGLDTIYF
TGTGCCAGCAGCTTAGCGACAGGGGGTTTAGACACCATATATTTT
>TRBJ1-1|TRBV24-1|NA|NA
CATPGGTEAFF
TGTGCCACCCCGGGGGGCACTGAAGCTTTCTTT
>TRBJ2-1|TRBV9|NA|NA
CASSVLDYNEQFF
TGTGCCAGCAGCGTTCTAGACTACAATGAGCAGTTCTTC
>TRBJ2-3|TRBV12-3/TRBV12-4|NA|NA
CASSRGQADTQYF
TGTGCCAGCAGTCGGGGACAAGCCGATACGCAGTATTTT
>TRBJ2-7|TRBV30|NA|NA
CAWSLGGGPPPYEQYF
TGTGCCTGGTCCCTGGGGGGGGGCCCGCCCCCCTACGAGCAGTACTTC
>TRBJ1-1|TRBV2|NA|NA
CASSGGVNTEAFF
TGTGCCAGCAGTGGCGGGGTAAACACTGAAGCTTTCTTT
>TRBJ1-1|TRBV30|NA|NA
CAWSPAGPAFF
TGTGCCTGGAGTCCGGCGGGACCAGCTTTCTTT
>TRBJ1-6|TRBV30|NA|NA
CAWSRFADSGNSPLHF
TGTGCCTGGAGTCGTTTCGCGGACTCGGGAAATTCACCCCTCCACTTT
>TRBJ2-1|TRBV24-1|NA|TRBD1
CATGQGGGEQFF
TGTGCCACAGGACAGGGTGGGGGTGAGCAGTTCTTC